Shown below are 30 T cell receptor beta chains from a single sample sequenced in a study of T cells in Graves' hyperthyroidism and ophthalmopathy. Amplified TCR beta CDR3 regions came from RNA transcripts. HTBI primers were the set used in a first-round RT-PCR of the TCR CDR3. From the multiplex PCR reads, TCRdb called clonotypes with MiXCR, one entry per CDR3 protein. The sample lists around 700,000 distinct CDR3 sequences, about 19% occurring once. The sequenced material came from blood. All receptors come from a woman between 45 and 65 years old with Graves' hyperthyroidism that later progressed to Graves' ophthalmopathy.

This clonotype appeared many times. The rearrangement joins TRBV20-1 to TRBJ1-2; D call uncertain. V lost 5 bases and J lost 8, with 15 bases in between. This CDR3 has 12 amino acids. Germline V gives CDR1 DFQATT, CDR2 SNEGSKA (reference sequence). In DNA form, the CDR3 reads TGCAGTGCTGAGTTGGCGGCGGGAGGCTACACCTTC. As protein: CSAELAAGGYTF.

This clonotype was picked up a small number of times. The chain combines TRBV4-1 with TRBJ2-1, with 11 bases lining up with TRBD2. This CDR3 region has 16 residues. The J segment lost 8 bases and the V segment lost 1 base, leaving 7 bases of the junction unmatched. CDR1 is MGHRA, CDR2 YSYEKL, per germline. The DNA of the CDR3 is TGCGCCAGCAGCCAAGTTTTGACTAGCGGGACCTATGAGCAGTTCTTC. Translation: CASSQVLTSGTYEQFF.

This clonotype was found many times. CDR3 coding DNA: TGCGCCAGCAGCTCGGGACTAGCGGGGGGGCGGTTCTACAATGAGCAGTTCTTC. Its protein is CASSSGLAGGRFYNEQFF. This chain uses TRBV5-1 with TRBJ2-1; 16 bases match TRBD2. V gave up 3 bases and J gave up 3 bases; unmatched junction bases: 6. The length of the CDR3 is 18 residues. The germline CDR1 and CDR2 sequences are SGHRS and YFSETQ.

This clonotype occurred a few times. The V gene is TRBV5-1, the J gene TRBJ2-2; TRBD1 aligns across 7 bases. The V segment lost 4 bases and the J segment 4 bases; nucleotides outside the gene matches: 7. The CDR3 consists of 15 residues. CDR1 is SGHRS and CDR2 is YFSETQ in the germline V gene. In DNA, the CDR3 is TGCGCCAGCAGCCCGACGACAGGGTTCACCGGGGAGCTGTTTTTT. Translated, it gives CASSPTTGFTGELFF.

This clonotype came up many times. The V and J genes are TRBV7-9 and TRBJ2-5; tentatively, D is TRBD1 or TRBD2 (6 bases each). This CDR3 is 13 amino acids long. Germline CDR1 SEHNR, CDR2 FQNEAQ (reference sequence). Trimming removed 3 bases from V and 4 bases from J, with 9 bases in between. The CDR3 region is CASSFGGRETQYF. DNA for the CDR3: TGTGCCAGCAGCTTCGGGGGCAGAGAGACCCAGTACTTC.

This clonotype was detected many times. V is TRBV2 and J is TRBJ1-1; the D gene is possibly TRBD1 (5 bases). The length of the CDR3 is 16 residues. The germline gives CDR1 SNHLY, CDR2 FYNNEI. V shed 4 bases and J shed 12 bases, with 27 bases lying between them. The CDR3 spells CASSVGSTSPRDYPFF. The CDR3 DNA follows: TGTGCCAGCAGTGTTGGATCTACTAGCCCCCGGGACTATCCTTTCTTT.

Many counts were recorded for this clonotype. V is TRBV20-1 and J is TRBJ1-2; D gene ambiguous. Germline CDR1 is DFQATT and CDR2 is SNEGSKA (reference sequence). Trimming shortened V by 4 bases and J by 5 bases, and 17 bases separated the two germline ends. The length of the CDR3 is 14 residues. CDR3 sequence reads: CSAIPRAKEYGYTF. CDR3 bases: TGCAGTGCTATACCCCGCGCAAAGGAGTATGGCTACACCTTC.

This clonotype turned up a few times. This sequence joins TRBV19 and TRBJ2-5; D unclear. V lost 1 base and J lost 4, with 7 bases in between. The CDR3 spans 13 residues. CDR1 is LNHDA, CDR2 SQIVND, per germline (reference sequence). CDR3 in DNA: TGTGCCAGTAGTATAGGGAAGGGAGAGACCCAGTACTTC. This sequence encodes CASSIGKGETQYF.

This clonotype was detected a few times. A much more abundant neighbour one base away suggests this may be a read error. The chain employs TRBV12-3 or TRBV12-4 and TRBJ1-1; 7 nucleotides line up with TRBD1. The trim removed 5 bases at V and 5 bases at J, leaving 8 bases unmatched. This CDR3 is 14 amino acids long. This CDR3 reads CASSPMTGRTEAFF. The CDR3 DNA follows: TGTGCCAGCAGTCCCATGACAGGGAGGACTGAAGCTTTCTTT.

CDR3 DNA sequence: TGTGCCAGCAGTGAAGCGATGACAGGGACGTCTGGAAACACCATATATTTT. The encoded protein is CASSEAMTGTSGNTIYF. The chain carries TRBV6-1 and TRBJ1-3; 7 nucleotides agree with TRBD1. The V segment lost 0 bases and the J segment 1 base; nucleotides outside the gene matches: 6. Germline-derived CDR1 and CDR2 are MNHNS and SASEGT. The CDR3 covers 17 residues.

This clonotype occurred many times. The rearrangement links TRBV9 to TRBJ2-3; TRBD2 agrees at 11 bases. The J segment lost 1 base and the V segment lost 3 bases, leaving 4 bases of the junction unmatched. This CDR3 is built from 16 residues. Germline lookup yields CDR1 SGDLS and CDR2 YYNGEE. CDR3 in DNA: TGTGCCAGCAGCGACAGACTAGCGGGGCGCACAGATACGCAGTATTTT. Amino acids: CASSDRLAGRTDTQYF.

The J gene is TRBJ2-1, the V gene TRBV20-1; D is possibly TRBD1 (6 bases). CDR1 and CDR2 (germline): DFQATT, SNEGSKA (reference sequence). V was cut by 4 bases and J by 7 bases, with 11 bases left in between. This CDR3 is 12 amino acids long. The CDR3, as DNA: TGCAGTGCTATCAGGGGACCTAATGAGCAGTTCTTC. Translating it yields CSAIRGPNEQFF.

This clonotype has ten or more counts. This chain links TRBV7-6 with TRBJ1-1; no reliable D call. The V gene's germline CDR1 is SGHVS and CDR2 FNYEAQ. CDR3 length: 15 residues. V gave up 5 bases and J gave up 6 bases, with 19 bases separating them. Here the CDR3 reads CASSPRTGQTAEAFF. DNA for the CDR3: TGTGCCAGCAGCCCTCGGACCGGCCAGACTGCTGAAGCTTTCTTT.

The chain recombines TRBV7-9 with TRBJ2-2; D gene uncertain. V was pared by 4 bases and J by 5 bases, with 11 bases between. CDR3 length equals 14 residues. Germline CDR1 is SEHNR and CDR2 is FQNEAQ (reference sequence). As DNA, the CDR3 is TGTGCCAGCAGCTCCAACCGTGTAACCGGGGAGCTGTTTTTT. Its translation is CASSSNRVTGELFF.

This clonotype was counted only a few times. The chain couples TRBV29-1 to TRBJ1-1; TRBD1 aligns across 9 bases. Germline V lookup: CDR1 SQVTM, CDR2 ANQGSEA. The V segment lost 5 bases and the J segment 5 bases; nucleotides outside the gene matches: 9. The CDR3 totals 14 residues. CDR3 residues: CSVSRTGERTEAFF. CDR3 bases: TGCAGCGTTTCAAGGACAGGGGAGAGAACTGAAGCTTTCTTT.

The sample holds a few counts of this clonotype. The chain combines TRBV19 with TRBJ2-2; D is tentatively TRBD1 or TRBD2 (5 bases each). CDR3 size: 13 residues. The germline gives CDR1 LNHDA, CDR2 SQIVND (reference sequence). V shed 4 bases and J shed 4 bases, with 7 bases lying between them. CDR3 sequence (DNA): TGTGCCAGTAGTACGGGGCCCACCGGGGAGCTGTTTTTT. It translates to CASSTGPTGELFF.

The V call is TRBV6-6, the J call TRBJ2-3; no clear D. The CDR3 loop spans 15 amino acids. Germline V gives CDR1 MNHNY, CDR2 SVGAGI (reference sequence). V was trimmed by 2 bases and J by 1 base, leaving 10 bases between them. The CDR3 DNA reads TGTGCCAGCAGTTACGGGGTGGGTGGCACAGATACGCAGTATTTT. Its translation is CASSYGVGGTDTQYF.

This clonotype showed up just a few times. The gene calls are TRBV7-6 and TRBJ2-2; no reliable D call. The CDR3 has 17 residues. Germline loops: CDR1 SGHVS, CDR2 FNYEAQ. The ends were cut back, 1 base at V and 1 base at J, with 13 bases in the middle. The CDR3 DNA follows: TGTGCCAGCAGCTTAGTTGGCGATATCCAGAACACCGGGGAGCTGTTTTTT. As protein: CASSLVGDIQNTGELFF.

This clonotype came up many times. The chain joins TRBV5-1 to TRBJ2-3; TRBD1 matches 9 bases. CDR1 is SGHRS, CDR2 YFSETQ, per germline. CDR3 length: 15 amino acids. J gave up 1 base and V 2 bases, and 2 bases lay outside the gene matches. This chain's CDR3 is CASSFWDRGTDTQYF. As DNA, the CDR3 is TGCGCCAGCAGCTTCTGGGACAGGGGCACAGATACGCAGTATTTT.

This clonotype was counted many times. In nucleotides, the CDR3 is TGTGCCAGCAGCCAGACTAGCGGGGTCAACAATGAGCAGTTCTTC. It codes for CASSQTSGVNNEQFF. The V call is TRBV3-1, the J call TRBJ2-1; 11 bases line up with TRBD2. The CDR3 has 15 residues. V lost 3 bases and J lost 5; bases outside the gene matches: 3. Per the germline V gene, CDR1 is LGHDT and CDR2 is YNNKEL (reference sequence).

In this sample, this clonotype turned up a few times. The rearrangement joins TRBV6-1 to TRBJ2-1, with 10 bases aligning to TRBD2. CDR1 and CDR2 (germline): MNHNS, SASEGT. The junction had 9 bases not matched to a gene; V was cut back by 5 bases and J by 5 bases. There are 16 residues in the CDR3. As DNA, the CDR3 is TGTGCCAGCAGTACAATTAGCGGGGGGTCGAACAATGAGCAGTTCTTC. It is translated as CASSTISGGSNNEQFF.

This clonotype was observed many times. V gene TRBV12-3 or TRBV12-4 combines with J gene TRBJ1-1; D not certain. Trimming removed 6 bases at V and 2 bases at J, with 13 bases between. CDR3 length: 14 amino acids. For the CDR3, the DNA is TGTGCCAGCAGCTTGGTCGGTACCAACACTGAAGCTTTCTTT. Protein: CASSLVGTNTEAFF.

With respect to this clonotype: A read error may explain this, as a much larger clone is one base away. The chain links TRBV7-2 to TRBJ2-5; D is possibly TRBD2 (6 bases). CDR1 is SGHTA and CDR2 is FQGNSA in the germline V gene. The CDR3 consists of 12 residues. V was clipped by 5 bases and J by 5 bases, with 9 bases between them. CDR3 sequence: CASSDGGETQYF. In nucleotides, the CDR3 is TGTGCCAGCAGCGATGGGGGGGAGACCCAGTACTTC.

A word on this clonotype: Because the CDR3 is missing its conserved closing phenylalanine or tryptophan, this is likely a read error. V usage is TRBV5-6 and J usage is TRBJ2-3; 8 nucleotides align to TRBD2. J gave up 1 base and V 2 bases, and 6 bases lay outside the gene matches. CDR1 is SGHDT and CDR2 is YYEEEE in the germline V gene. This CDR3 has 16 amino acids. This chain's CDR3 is CASSFPAGGGTDTQYS. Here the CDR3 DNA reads TGTGCCAGCAGCTTCCCTGCGGGGGGCGGCACAGATACGCAGTATTCT.

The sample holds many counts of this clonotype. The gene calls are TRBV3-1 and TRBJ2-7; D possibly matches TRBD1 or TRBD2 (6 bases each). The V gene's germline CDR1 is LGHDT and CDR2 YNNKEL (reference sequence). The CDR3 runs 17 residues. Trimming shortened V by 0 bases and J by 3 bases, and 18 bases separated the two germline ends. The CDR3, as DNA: TGTGCCAGCAGCCAAGATTTCGGAGGGGCAGGGGACTACGAGCAGTACTTC. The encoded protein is CASSQDFGGAGDYEQYF.

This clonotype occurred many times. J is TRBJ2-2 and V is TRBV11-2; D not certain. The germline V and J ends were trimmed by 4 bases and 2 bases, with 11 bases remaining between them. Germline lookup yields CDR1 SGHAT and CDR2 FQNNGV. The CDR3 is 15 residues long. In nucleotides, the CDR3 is TGTGCCAGCAGCTCGCCGGGTCTCAACACCGGGGAGCTGTTTTTT. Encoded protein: CASSSPGLNTGELFF. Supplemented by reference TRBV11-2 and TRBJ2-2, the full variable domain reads EAGVAQSPRYKIIEKRQSVAFWCNPISGHATLYWYQQILGQGPKLLIQFQNNGVVDDSQLPKDRFSAERLKGVDSTLKIQPAKLEDSAVYLCASSSPGLNTGELFFGEGSRLTVL.

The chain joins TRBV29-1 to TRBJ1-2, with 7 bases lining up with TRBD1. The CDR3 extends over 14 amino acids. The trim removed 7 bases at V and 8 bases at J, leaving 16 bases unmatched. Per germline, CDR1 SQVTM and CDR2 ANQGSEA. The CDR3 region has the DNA TGCAGCGCCTCCGGGACAGAGAGTTATAGAGGCTACACCTTC. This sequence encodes CSASGTESYRGYTF.

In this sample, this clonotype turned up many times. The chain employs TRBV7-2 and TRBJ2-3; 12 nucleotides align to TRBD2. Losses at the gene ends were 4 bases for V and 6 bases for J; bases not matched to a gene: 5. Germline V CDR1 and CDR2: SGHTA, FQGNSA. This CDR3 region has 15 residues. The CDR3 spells CASSSTSGGWDTQYF. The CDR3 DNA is TGTGCCAGCAGCTCGACTAGCGGGGGATGGGATACGCAGTATTTT.

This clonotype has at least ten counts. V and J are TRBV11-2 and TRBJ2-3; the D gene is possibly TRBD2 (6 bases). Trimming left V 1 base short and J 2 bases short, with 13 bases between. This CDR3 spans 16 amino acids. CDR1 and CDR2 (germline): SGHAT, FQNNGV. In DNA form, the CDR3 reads TGTGCCAGCAGCTTAGGGGGAGGCTTCCTCACAGATACGCAGTATTTT. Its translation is CASSLGGGFLTDTQYF.

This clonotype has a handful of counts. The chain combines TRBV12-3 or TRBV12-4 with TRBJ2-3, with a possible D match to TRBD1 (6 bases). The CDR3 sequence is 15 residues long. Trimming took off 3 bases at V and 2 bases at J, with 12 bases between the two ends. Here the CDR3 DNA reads TGTGCCAGCAGTTTTACAGGGAGAACCACAGATACGCAGTATTTT. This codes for CASSFTGRTTDTQYF.